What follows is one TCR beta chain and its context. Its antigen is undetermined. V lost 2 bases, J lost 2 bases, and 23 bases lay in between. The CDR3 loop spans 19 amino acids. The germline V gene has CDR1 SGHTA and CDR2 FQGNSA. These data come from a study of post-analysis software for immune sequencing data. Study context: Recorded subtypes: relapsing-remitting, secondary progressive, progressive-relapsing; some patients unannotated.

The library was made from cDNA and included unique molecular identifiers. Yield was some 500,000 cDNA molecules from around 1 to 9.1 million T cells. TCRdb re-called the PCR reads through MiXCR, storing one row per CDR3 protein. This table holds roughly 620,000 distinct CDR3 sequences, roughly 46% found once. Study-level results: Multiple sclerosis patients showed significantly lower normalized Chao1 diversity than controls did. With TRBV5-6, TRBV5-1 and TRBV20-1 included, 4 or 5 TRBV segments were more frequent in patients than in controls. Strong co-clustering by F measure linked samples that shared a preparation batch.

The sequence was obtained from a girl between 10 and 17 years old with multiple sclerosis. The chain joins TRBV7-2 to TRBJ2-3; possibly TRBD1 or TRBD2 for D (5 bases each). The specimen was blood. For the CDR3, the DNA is TGTGCCAGCAGCTTATATAGTATGTTTGCGGGCGGACACACAGATACGCAGTATTTT. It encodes CASSLYSMFAGGHTDTQYF.